Presented here are 26 T cell receptor beta chains from one specimen sequenced in a study of blood T cells in healthy people across ages. A second PCR of 7 to 11 cycles used a sample-barcoded 5' primer and a J-beta primer mix. MiXCR was run by TCRdb on the 5' RACE reads, yielding one entry per CDR3 protein. This table has about 2 million distinct CDR3 sequences, around 50% appearing once. Sequenced input: blood. The receptors stem from a woman aged 40 to 55 in good health.

This chain links TRBV2 with TRBJ2-1; unclear D gene. CDR3 length: 13 residues. Trimming left V 6 bases short and J 3 bases short, with 9 bases between. Germline V CDR1 and CDR2: SNHLY, FYNNEI. CDR3 sequence: CASSAAVYNEQFF. In nucleotides, the CDR3 is TGTGCCAGCAGCGCCGCCGTCTACAATGAGCAGTTCTTC.

This clonotype was seen a handful of times. The chain has TRBV7-2 and TRBJ2-1, with 9 positions matching TRBD1. CDR3 length: 14 residues. V lost 1 base and J lost 9; bases outside the gene matches: 4. Germline V gene sequence: CDR1 SGHTA, CDR2 FQGNSA. CDR3 bases: TGTGCCAGCAGCTTAGTGGGACAGGGTGGTGAGCAGTTCTTC. It translates to CASSLVGQGGEQFF.

The V and J genes are TRBV7-9 and TRBJ2-7; 10 nucleotides match TRBD1. J was trimmed by 3 bases and V by 2 bases; bases with no gene match: 4. Germline lookup yields CDR1 SEHNR and CDR2 FQNEAQ (reference sequence). This CDR3 comprises 15 residues. CDR3 coding DNA: TGTGCCAGCAGCTTATCGGACAGGGGGGTCTACGAGCAGTACTTC. It yields the protein CASSLSDRGVYEQYF.

The chain links TRBV2 to TRBJ2-3; D is perhaps TRBD2 (5 bases). V was pared by 8 bases and J by 3 bases, with 21 bases between. Looked up from germline, CDR1 is SNHLY and CDR2 is FYNNEI. There are 16 residues in the CDR3. The CDR3 DNA sequence: TGTGCCAGCGACTTTAACCGGGAATTCGGGACAGATACGCAGTATTTT. Encoded protein: CASDFNREFGTDTQYF.

J is TRBJ2-7 and V is TRBV11-2, with D unclear. V dropped 0 bases and J dropped 4 bases, with 13 bases sitting between them. This CDR3 spans 15 amino acids. Looked up from germline, CDR1 is SGHAT and CDR2 is FQNNGV. The CDR3 sequence: CASSLDPVGFYEQYF. CDR3 nucleotide sequence: TGTGCCAGCAGCTTAGATCCGGTAGGGTTTTACGAGCAGTACTTC.

This clonotype occurred a few times. The rearrangement uses TRBV10-3 and TRBJ1-1; 9 bases map to TRBD1. Germline CDR1 is ENHRY and CDR2 is SYGVKD. V trimming: 6 bases; J trimming: 4 bases; junction bases outside the gene matches: 12. The CDR3 sequence is 16 residues long. The CDR3 DNA sequence: TGTGCCATCAGGCCCGATCCGGGACAGGGTCCCACTGAAGCTTTCTTT. It codes for CAIRPDPGQGPTEAFF.

This sequence joins TRBV15 and TRBJ2-3; D possibly corresponds to TRBD1 (5 bases). V was cut by 3 bases and J by 4 bases, with 14 bases left in between. Germline values: CDR1 LNHNV, CDR2 YYDKDF (reference sequence). This CDR3 has 15 amino acids. The CDR3 DNA reads TGTGCCACCAGCAGTAGGACCGAGACAGCAGATACGCAGTATTTT. Translated, it gives CATSSRTETADTQYF.

The chain has TRBV6-4 and TRBJ2-3; D might be TRBD2 (7 bases). V was pared by 0 bases and J by 4 bases, with 11 bases between. The CDR3 contains 15 residues. Looked up from germline, CDR1 is MRHNA and CDR2 is SNTAGT. As DNA, the CDR3 is TGTGCCAGCAGTGACTCAGAGGGGGGGCCAGATACGCAGTATTTT. Translating gives CASSDSEGGPDTQYF.

J is TRBJ2-1 and V is TRBV7-2; D is unclear. V lost 4 bases and J 8 bases, leaving 12 bases between the germline ends. This CDR3 has 13 amino acids. CDR1 is SGHTA, CDR2 FQGNSA, per germline. CDR3 DNA: TGTGCCAGCAGCTCCGAAAGGTTGTATGAGCAGTTCTTC. Its protein is CASSSERLYEQFF.

The V call is TRBV5-1, the J call TRBJ2-7; the D gene is possibly TRBD2 (5 bases). Germline assignment: CDR1 SGHRS and CDR2 YFSETQ. V was trimmed by 4 bases and J by 4 bases, leaving 15 bases between them. The CDR3 is 14 amino acids. This chain's CDR3 is CASSKEGSRYEQYF. The CDR3 nucleotides are TGCGCCAGCAGCAAAGAGGGTTCGAGGTACGAGCAGTACTTC.

This chain connects TRBV6-1 to TRBJ2-1; a weak D match, TRBD1 (6 bases). The V gene's germline CDR1 is MNHNS and CDR2 SASEGT. This CDR3 spans 16 amino acids. Trimming cost V 4 bases and J 8 bases, with 21 bases left between them. The CDR3: CASSGRTRQVGDEQFF. The DNA of the CDR3 is TGTGCCAGCAGTGGTCGGACGAGACAGGTGGGCGATGAGCAGTTCTTC.

This clonotype was counted only a few times. This chain joins TRBV6-2 or TRBV6-3 and TRBJ1-1, with D unclear. Trimming stripped 8 bases from V and 4 bases from J, with 17 bases between. Germline CDR1 MNHEY, CDR2 SVGEGT. The CDR3 is made up of 14 amino acids. CDR3 loop: CASRTSPGSTEAFF. CDR3 nucleotide sequence: TGTGCCAGCCGCACATCGCCGGGGAGCACTGAAGCTTTCTTT.

This clonotype has just a few counts. V usage is TRBV6-6 and J usage is TRBJ2-7; D is unclear. CDR1 is MNHNY, CDR2 SVGAGI, per germline (reference sequence). CDR3 length: 14 amino acids. Trimming took off 8 bases at V and 2 bases at J, with 16 bases between the two ends. CDR3 in DNA: TGTGCCAGCGGATTTCAGGTGGAGCCCTACGAGCAGTACTTC. It yields the protein CASGFQVEPYEQYF.

This chain joins TRBV28 and TRBJ2-7; D is perhaps TRBD2 (6 bases). Germline V CDR1 and CDR2: MDHEN, SYDVKM. Trimming pared 5 bases from V and 5 bases from J, leaving 25 bases between. This CDR3 contains 17 residues. This CDR3 is CASSPHHTPGLRDEQYF. CDR3 DNA: TGTGCCAGCAGTCCCCATCATACGCCGGGACTGAGGGACGAGCAGTACTTC. Looking up the rest from reference TRBV28 and TRBJ2-7 gives the full variable domain: DVKVTQSSRYLVKRTGEKVFLECVQDMDHENMFWYRQDPGLGLRLIYFSYDVKMKEKGDIPEGYSVSREKKERFSLILESASTNQTSMYLCASSPHHTPGLRDEQYFGPGTRLTVT.

The CDR3, as DNA: TGTGCCAGCAGTTACAGGGCCATTCAGTACTTC. Protein sequence: CASSYRAIQYF. This chain connects TRBV6-5 to TRBJ2-4; D is uncertain. Germline lookup yields CDR1 MNHEY and CDR2 SVGAGI. The V end lost 2 bases, the J end lost 9 bases, and 5 bases lay between the germline ends. This CDR3 has 11 amino acids.

The chain employs TRBV5-1 and TRBJ2-5; unclear D gene. The DNA matches TRBJ2-7 better at its end, which makes the J call doubtful. CDR3 size: 15 residues. Germline CDR1 and CDR2: SGHRS and YFSETQ. CDR3 loop: CASSWEMTPTYEQYF. DNA of the CDR3: TGCGCCAGCAGCTGGGAAATGACACCGACTTACGAGCAGTACTTC.

The chain has TRBV7-2 and TRBJ2-5; D gene ambiguous. The V end lost 4 bases, the J end lost 9 bases, and 15 bases lay between the germline ends. This CDR3 has 13 residues. The germline gives CDR1 SGHTA, CDR2 FQGNSA. The CDR3 DNA sequence: TGTGCCAGCAGCTCCCAGTTCCTTGGGGCCCAGTACTTC. Protein product: CASSSQFLGAQYF.

CDR3 amino acids: CATSGSGTGGDTQYF. For the CDR3, the DNA is TGTGCCACCAGTGGTTCCGGGACAGGGGGGGATACGCAGTATTTT. J is TRBJ2-3 and V is TRBV24-1; 11 bases are shared with TRBD1. Germline V gives CDR1 KGHDR, CDR2 SFDVKD. CDR3 length: 15 amino acids. Trimming cost V 5 bases and J 6 bases; bases outside gene matches: 6.

This clonotype showed up just a few times. This chain uses TRBV20-1 with TRBJ2-7; D might be TRBD1 (5 bases). Deletions cut 0 bases from V and 3 bases from J, with 15 bases between. This CDR3 has 15 amino acids. Germline V gives CDR1 DFQATT, CDR2 SNEGSKA (reference sequence). The CDR3 DNA is TGCAGTGCTAGAGACAGCTCCCGACAGATCTACGAGCAGTACTTC. Residues: CSARDSSRQIYEQYF.

The chain joins TRBV7-9 to TRBJ2-1; either TRBD1 or TRBD2 may supply D (6 bases each). From germline, CDR1 is SEHNR and CDR2 FQNEAQ (reference sequence). V was clipped by 4 bases and J by 4 bases, with 14 bases between them. The CDR3 runs 15 residues. The CDR3: CASSSGAWKYNEQFF. The CDR3 DNA is TGTGCCAGCAGCTCGGGGGCATGGAAGTACAATGAGCAGTTCTTC.

About this clonotype itself: At one of its ends the junction is not consistent with the germline gene, which may arise from a read error. V is TRBV10-3 and J is TRBJ2-5; D is unclear. There are 13 residues in the CDR3. CDR1 and CDR2 (germline): ENHRY, SYGVKD. CDR3 sequence: CAITATGRETQYF. For the CDR3, the DNA is TGCGCCATCACTGCCACCGGGCGGGAGACCCAGTACTTC.

The table lists this clonotype with a few counts. This chain joins TRBV12-3 or TRBV12-4 and TRBJ2-3, with 7 positions matching TRBD1. The CDR3 extends over 16 amino acids. Unmatched junction bases numbered 9, after V lost 4 bases and J lost 2 bases. DNA for the CDR3: TGTGCCAGCAGTTCGGAGACAGGGCGTACCACAGATACGCAGTATTTT. Protein product: CASSSETGRTTDTQYF.

V usage is TRBV20-1 and J usage is TRBJ1-6; no clear D. CDR1 and CDR2 (germline): DFQATT, SNEGSKA (reference sequence). V was shortened by 0 bases and J by 4 bases, with 22 bases between the two germline ends. This CDR3 region has 19 residues. CDR3 in DNA: TGCAGTGCTAGAGATTTTAAGGACCGAGCACTTTTATATAATTCACCCCTCCACTTT. Residues: CSARDFKDRALLYNSPLHF.

This clonotype showed up just a few times. The chain links TRBV29-1 to TRBJ1-2, with D hard to call. The germline V gene encodes CDR1 SQVTM and CDR2 ANQGSEA. This CDR3 comprises 12 residues. V lost 4 bases, J lost 8 bases, and 14 bases lay in between. CDR3 in amino acids: CSVAAAWRGYTF. In DNA form, the CDR3 reads TGCAGCGTTGCGGCCGCCTGGAGAGGCTACACCTTC.

This clonotype was seen a handful of times. This chain links TRBV20-1 with TRBJ2-7, with a weak D call TRBD1 (5 bases). The germline V gene has CDR1 DFQATT and CDR2 SNEGSKA (reference sequence). This CDR3 has 11 amino acids. V shed 6 bases and J shed 6 bases, with 12 bases lying between them. This chain's CDR3 is CSAPQGTEQYF. CDR3 nucleotide sequence: TGCAGTGCCCCCCAGGGTACCGAGCAGTACTTC.

The chain couples TRBV20-1 to TRBJ1-2; TRBD1 agrees at 9 bases. The junction had 25 bases not matched to a gene; V was cut back by 7 bases and J by 4 bases. Germline values: CDR1 DFQATT, CDR2 SNEGSKA (reference sequence). The CDR3 totals 19 residues. The chain's CDR3 is CSGKRLVIQGAGDSYGYTF. The CDR3 DNA follows: TGCAGTGGAAAGAGATTGGTGATACAGGGGGCTGGGGATAGCTATGGCTACACCTTC.